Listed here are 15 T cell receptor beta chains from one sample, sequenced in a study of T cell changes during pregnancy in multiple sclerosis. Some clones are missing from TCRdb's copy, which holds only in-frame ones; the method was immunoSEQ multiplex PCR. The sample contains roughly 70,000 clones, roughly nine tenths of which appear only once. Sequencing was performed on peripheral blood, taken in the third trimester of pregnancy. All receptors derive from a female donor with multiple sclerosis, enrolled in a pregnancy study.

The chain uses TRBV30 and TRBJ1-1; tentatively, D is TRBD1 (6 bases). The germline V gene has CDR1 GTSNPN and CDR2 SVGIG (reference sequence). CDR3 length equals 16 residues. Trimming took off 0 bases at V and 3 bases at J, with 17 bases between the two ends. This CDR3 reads CAWSVKVRGGDTEAFF. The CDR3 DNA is TGTGCCTGGAGTGTAAAGGTTAGGGGGGGGGACACTGAAGCTTTCTTT.

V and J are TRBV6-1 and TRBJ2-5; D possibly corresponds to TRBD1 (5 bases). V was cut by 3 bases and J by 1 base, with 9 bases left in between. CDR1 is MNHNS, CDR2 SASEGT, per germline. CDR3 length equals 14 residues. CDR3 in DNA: TGTGCCAGCAGTGATGGGGCATTCCAAGAGACCCAGTACTTC. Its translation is CASSDGAFQETQYF.

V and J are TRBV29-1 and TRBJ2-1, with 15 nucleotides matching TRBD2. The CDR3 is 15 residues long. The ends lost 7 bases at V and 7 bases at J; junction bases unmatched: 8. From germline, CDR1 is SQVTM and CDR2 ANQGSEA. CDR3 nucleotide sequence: TGCAGCGGATATCCCGGGACTAGCGGGAGGAATGAGCAGTTCTTC. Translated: CSGYPGTSGRNEQFF.

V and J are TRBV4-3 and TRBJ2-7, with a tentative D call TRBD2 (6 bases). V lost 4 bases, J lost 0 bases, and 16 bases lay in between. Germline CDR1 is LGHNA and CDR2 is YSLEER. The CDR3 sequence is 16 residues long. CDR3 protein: CASSRDLIVNSYEQYF. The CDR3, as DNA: TGCGCCAGCAGCCGGGACTTGATAGTGAACTCCTACGAGCAGTACTTC.

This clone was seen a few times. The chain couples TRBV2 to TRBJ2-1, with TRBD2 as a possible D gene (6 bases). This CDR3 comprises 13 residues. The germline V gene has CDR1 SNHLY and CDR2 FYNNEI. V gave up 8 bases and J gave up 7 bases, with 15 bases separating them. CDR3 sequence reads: CASGRELMNEQFF. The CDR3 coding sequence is TGTGCCAGCGGTCGGGAGCTTATGAATGAGCAGTTCTTC.

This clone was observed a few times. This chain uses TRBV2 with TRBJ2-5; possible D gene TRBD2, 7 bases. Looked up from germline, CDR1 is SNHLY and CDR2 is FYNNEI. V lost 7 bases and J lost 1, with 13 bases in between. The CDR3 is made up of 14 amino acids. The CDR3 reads CASTGGPGQETQYF. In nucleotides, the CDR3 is TGTGCCAGCACCGGGGGGCCCGGCCAAGAGACCCAGTACTTC.

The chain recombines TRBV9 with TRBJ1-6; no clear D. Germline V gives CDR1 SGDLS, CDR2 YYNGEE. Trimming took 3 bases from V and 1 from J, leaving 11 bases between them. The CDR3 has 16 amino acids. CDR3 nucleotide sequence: TGTGCCAGCAGCGGTAACAGTTTTTCCTATAATTCACCCCTCCACTTT. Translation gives CASSGNSFSYNSPLHF.

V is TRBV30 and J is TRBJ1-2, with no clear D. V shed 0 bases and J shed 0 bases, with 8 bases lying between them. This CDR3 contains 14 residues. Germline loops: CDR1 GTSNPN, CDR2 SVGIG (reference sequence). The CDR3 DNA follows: TGTGCCTGGAGTGTGGCATTCCCTAACTATGGCTACACCTTC. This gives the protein CAWSVAFPNYGYTF.

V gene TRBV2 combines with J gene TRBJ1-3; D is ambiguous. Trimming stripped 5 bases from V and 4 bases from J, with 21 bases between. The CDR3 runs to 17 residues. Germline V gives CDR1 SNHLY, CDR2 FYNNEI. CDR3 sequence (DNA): TGTGCCAGCAGTAGCCATAGGTCCCGAGGTGGAGGAAACACCATATATTTT. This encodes CASSSHRSRGGGNTIYF.

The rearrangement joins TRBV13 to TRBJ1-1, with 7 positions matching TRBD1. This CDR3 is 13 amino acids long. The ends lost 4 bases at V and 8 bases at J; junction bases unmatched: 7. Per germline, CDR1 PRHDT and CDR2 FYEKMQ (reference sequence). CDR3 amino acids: CASSSRQGGEAFF. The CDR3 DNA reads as TGTGCCAGCAGCTCACGACAGGGCGGGGAAGCTTTCTTT. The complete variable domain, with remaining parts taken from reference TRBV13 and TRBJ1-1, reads AAGVIQSPRHLIKEKRETATLKCYPIPRHDTVYWYQQGPGQDPQFLISFYEKMQSDKGSIPDRFSAQQFSDYHSELNMSSLELGDSALYFCASSSRQGGEAFFGQGTRLTVV.

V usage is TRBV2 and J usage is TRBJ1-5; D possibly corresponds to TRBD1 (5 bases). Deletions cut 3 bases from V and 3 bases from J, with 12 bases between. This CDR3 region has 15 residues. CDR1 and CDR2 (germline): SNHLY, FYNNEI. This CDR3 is CASSEKGATNQPQHF. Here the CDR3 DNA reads TGTGCCAGCAGTGAGAAAGGGGCCACCAATCAGCCCCAGCATTTT.

In DNA form, the CDR3 reads TGTGCCAGCAGTCCACAGGGGGCGGGAGGGGCCAACGTCCTGACTTTC. Its translation is CASSPQGAGGANVLTF. The chain recombines TRBV6-4 with TRBJ2-6, with 9 positions matching TRBD1. The V gene end was trimmed by 5 bases and the J gene end by 4 bases; junction bases not matched to a gene: 6. The germline CDR1 and CDR2 sequences are MRHNA and SNTAGT. The length of the CDR3 is 16 residues.

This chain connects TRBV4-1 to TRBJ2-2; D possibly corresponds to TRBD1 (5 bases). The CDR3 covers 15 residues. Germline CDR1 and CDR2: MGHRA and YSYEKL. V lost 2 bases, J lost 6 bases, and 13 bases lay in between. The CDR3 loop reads CASSQKVEGAGELFF. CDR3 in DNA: TGCGCCAGCAGCCAAAAGGTCGAAGGGGCCGGGGAGCTGTTTTTT.

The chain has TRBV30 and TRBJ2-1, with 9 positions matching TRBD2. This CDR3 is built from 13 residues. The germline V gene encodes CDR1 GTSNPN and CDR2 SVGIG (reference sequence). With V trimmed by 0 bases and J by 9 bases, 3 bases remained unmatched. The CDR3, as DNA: TGTGCCTGGAGTGTAATAGCGGGAGTTGAGCAGTTCTTC. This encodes CAWSVIAGVEQFF.

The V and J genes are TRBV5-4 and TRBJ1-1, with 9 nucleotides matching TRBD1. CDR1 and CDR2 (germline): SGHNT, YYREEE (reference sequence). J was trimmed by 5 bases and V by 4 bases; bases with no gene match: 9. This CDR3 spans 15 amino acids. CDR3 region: CASSNPGQGYTEAFF. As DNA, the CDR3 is TGTGCCAGCAGCAATCCGGGACAGGGCTATACTGAAGCTTTCTTT.